This T cell receptor beta chain is drawn from a study of siplizumab effects on memory and regulatory T cells. Study-wide results and limits: Mean Treg-derived proportions of mappable alloreactive CD4+ clones were approximately 69% for siplizumab and roughly 30% for controls.

Data came from immunoSEQ multiplex PCR; TCRdb stores just in-frame clones and leaves some out. The sample lists 100,000 to 120,000 clones, roughly 89% occurring once. CDR3 length equals 14 residues. The V and J ends lost 2 bases and 4 bases respectively, with 12 bases between them. Germline CDR1 MNHNY, CDR2 SVGAGI (reference sequence). Turning to this clone: Its antigen remains unidentified.

The sequenced material came from CD4+ T cells sorted from blood. This TCR was sampled from a human donor in good health. The genes are TRBV6-6 and TRBJ2-7; D gene ambiguous. The CDR3 coding sequence is TGTGCCAGCAGTTACCGTGGCAGCGTTTACGAGCAGTACTTC. Encoded protein: CASSYRGSVYEQYF.